This TCR beta chain was recorded in a study of B cell selection in AIRE deficiency. Study results and limitations: CDR3s were shorter in shared Treg sequences, reflecting few non-templated nucleotide insertions. Roughly a third of healthy-shared Treg TCRbeta sequences appeared in patient Tconv cells.

Germline V gene lookup returns CDR1 SGHKS and CDR2 YYEKEE (reference sequence). V was shortened by 7 bases and J by 3 bases, with 14 bases between the two germline ends. The CDR3 spans 13 residues. Sorted regulatory T cells were CD4-positive, CD25-high and CD127-low or negative. Under the authors' procedure: Patients' Tregs yielded 5.4x10^4 or so distinct TCRbeta sequences; donors' about 1x10^5. TCRdb's copy holds only in-frame clones and misses some; the assay was immunoSEQ multiplex PCR. For V, J and clone size, that table is used; D and trimming come from the DNA. The sample consists of under 20,000 clones, about 92% of them appearing once. Note on this clone: Its antigen remains unidentified.

V is TRBV5-5 and J is TRBJ2-7; unclear D gene. This receptor was taken from a human donor in good health. Sequenced: CD4+CD25+ Tregs sorted from PBMCs. The CDR3 DNA is TGTGCCAGCCACCGGGCTCCCTACTACGAGCAGTACTTC. It translates to CASHRAPYYEQYF.